What follows are 23 T cell receptor beta chains derived from one specimen sequenced in a study of T cell repertoires in cytomegalovirus infection (dated by TCRdb to the late 2010s). Which antigens these TCRs recognize remains unknown. The treatment or condition label of this sample denotes: in vitro stimulation with specific CMV peptide epitopes to enrich CMV-specific T cells. Sequencing was carried out with an Illumina HiSeq 1500. Through fastp at Q25 and MiXCR, TCRdb rebuilt clones from the public reads, retaining in-frame beta chains. For every CDR3 protein sequence, its rows merge into one entry that carries the most common genes and DNA. This sample is represented by 150,000 or so distinct CDR3 sequences; about 20% of them were singletons. The top ten clones comprise around a quarter of the sample. The specimen was CD8+ T cells from cultured PBMCs, collected from culture after CMV antigen stimulation. The receptor set was obtained from a human donor in good health (CMV status not recorded). Some clones in this sample may be carry-over from other donors' samples.

This clonotype was observed at least ten times. V is TRBV7-9 and J is TRBJ1-3; possible D gene TRBD1, 5 bases. V was clipped by 4 bases and J by 2 bases, with 12 bases between them. Germline V gives CDR1 SEHNR, CDR2 FQNEAQ (reference sequence). The CDR3 contains 15 residues. CDR3 in amino acids: CASSSPSRAGNTIYF. In nucleotides, the CDR3 is TGTGCCAGCAGCTCCCCCAGCAGGGCTGGAAACACCATATATTTT.

This clonotype has only a few counts. The chain is built from TRBV7-2 and TRBJ1-3, with a possible D match to TRBD1 (5 bases). Germline lookup yields CDR1 SGHTA and CDR2 FQGNSA. The CDR3 runs 15 residues. V was clipped by 3 bases and J by 1 base, with 10 bases between them. The CDR3 is CASSLGRESGNTIYF. CDR3 sequence (DNA): TGTGCCAGCAGCTTGGGCAGGGAATCTGGAAACACCATATATTTT.

This clonotype turned up a few times. The chain is built from TRBV6-2 or TRBV6-3 and TRBJ1-4; D not resolved. The V gene's germline CDR1 is MNHEY and CDR2 SVGEGT. Trimming left V 3 bases short and J 0 bases short, with 8 bases between. CDR3 length: 15 amino acids. CDR3 amino acids: CASSYEVATNEKLFF. DNA for the CDR3: TGTGCCAGCAGTTATGAAGTTGCAACTAATGAAAAACTGTTTTTT.

This clonotype was seen a handful of times. The CDR3 spells CASSFGDTIYF. For the CDR3, the DNA is TGTGCCAGCAGTTTTGGTGACACCATATATTTT. This chain links TRBV12-3 or TRBV12-4 with TRBJ1-3; D is uncertain. The V gene lost 3 bases and the J gene lost 8 bases, with 5 bases spanning the gap. This CDR3 is built from 11 residues.

The chain recombines TRBV12-3 or TRBV12-4 with TRBJ2-1; D may be TRBD1 or TRBD2 (6 bases each). The CDR3 sequence is 13 residues long. Trimming pared 7 bases from V and 13 bases from J, leaving 20 bases between. The CDR3 nucleotides are TGTGCCAGCAAGGGGGGCCCAGACCCGTTACAGTTCTTC. This encodes CASKGGPDPLQFF.

This clonotype has only a few counts. The rearrangement joins TRBV11-2 to TRBJ2-1; 11 nucleotides agree with TRBD2. Germline V gene lookup returns CDR1 SGHAT and CDR2 FQNNGV. CDR3 length: 18 residues. V lost 1 base, J lost 8 bases, and 13 bases stayed unmatched. The CDR3 nucleotides are TGTGCCAGCAGCTTAGGTAGCGGGGGGGCCTCTCTTGGAGATGAGCAGTTCTTC. It specifies CASSLGSGGASLGDEQFF. Using reference TRBV11-2 and TRBJ2-1 for the parts outside the CDR3, the full variable domain is EAGVAQSPRYKIIEKRQSVAFWCNPISGHATLYWYQQILGQGPKLLIQFQNNGVVDDSQLPKDRFSAERLKGVDSTLKIQPAKLEDSAVYLCASSLGSGGASLGDEQFFGPGTRLTVL.

The rearrangement uses TRBV7-6 and TRBJ2-3, with D possibly being TRBD1 (6 bases). CDR3 length: 16 residues. Looked up from germline, CDR1 is SGHVS and CDR2 is FNYEAQ. V lost 1 base to trimming and J lost 3 bases, with 14 bases between them. The CDR3 DNA reads TGTGCCAGCAGCTTAGTGGCAGGGGAGAGAACAGATACGCAGTATTTT. Translation: CASSLVAGERTDTQYF.

There are many counts of this clonotype. The gene calls are TRBV7-2 and TRBJ2-1, with a tentative D call TRBD2 (6 bases). The V end lost 4 bases, the J end lost 3 bases, and 22 bases lay between the germline ends. The CDR3 contains 18 residues. Germline assignment: CDR1 SGHTA and CDR2 FQGNSA. CDR3 sequence reads: CASSSNNLASHIYNEQFF. The DNA of the CDR3 is TGTGCCAGCAGCTCCAACAATCTAGCGAGTCATATCTACAATGAGCAGTTCTTC.

This clonotype was picked up many times. The genes are TRBV4-2 and TRBJ2-3; the match to TRBD2 covers 13 bases. The CDR3 covers 17 residues. The germline gives CDR1 LGHNA, CDR2 YNFKEQ. The trim removed 4 bases at V and 7 bases at J, leaving 11 bases unmatched. Here the CDR3 DNA reads TGTGCCAGCAGCCCAATTACTAGCGGGGGGGCCGCGAATACGCAGTATTTT. Protein sequence: CASSPITSGGAANTQYF.

The V and J genes are TRBV2 and TRBJ1-4; 9 nucleotides match TRBD1. CDR1 is SNHLY, CDR2 FYNNEI, per germline. Trimming took 5 bases from V and 7 from J; bases not matched to a gene: 8. This CDR3 region has 15 residues. The CDR3 loop reads CASSTTTGGGEKLFF. CDR3 nucleotide sequence: TGTGCCAGCAGTACCACGACAGGGGGAGGTGAAAAACTGTTTTTT.

In its sample, this clonotype was seen many times. The rearrangement links TRBV28 to TRBJ1-4; D gene ambiguous. The V gene lost 4 bases and the J gene lost 0 bases, with 9 bases spanning the gap. Germline V gene sequence: CDR1 MDHEN, CDR2 SYDVKM. The CDR3 is 15 amino acids. CDR3 coding DNA: TGTGCCAGCAGTTCCCTCGATGCAACTAATGAAAAACTGTTTTTT. This gives the protein CASSSLDATNEKLFF.

This clonotype was detected many times. The chain carries TRBV7-2 and TRBJ2-5; D remains unclear. Between the trimmed V and J ends, which lost 0 bases and 6 bases, there was a span of 5 bases. The CDR3 is 12 amino acids. Germline lookup yields CDR1 SGHTA and CDR2 FQGNSA. CDR3 nucleotide sequence: TGTGCCAGCAGCTTAGCCGACCAGACCCAGTACTTC. Translated: CASSLADQTQYF.

This clonotype was observed a few times. V is TRBV7-2 and J is TRBJ2-7, with D tentatively TRBD1 or TRBD2 (6 bases each). With 6 bases removed from V and 7 bases from J, the gap between germline ends came to 19 bases. This CDR3 spans 14 amino acids. Germline loops: CDR1 SGHTA, CDR2 FQGNSA. The CDR3 reads CASSQNRGREEQYF. CDR3 DNA: TGTGCCAGCAGTCAAAACCGGGGGCGCGAGGAGCAGTACTTC. The full variable domain, completed using reference TRBV7-2 and TRBJ2-7, is GAGVSQSPSNKVTEKGKDVELRCDPISGHTALYWYRQSLGQGLEFLIYFQGNSAPDKSGLPSDRFSAERTGGSVSTLTIQRTQQEDSAVYLCASSQNRGREEQYFGPGTRLTVT.

V usage is TRBV11-2 and J usage is TRBJ1-1, with 7 bases that match TRBD1. The germline CDR1 and CDR2 sequences are SGHAT and FQNNGV. CDR3 length equals 14 residues. With V trimmed by 3 bases and J by 1 base, 2 bases remained unmatched. CDR3 sequence reads: CASSFGQANTEAFF. The DNA of the CDR3 is TGTGCCAGCAGCTTTGGACAGGCGAACACTGAAGCTTTCTTT.

V gene TRBV6-2 or TRBV6-3 combines with J gene TRBJ1-1; D gene ambiguous. V shed 3 bases and J shed 2 bases, with 7 bases lying between them. CDR3 size: 13 residues. Germline CDR1 is MNHEY and CDR2 is SVGEGT. The CDR3 is CASSYEGNTEAFF. The CDR3 region has the DNA TGTGCCAGCAGTTATGAGGGAAACACTGAAGCTTTCTTT.

This clonotype was counted a few times. V usage is TRBV6-5 and J usage is TRBJ1-5; D call uncertain. V shed 4 bases and J shed 5 bases, with 9 bases lying between them. Germline-derived CDR1 and CDR2 are MNHEY and SVGAGI. The CDR3 has 13 residues. DNA of the CDR3: TGTGCCAGCAGTTCGGGGTGGGATCAGCCCCAGCATTTT. Translation: CASSSGWDQPQHF.

This clonotype was seen more than once but under ten times. CDR3 loop: CASSEDFRGGPYNEQFF. The CDR3 bases are TGTGCCAGCAGTGAAGACTTTAGGGGGGGACCCTACAATGAGCAGTTCTTC. This chain links TRBV6-1 with TRBJ2-1; weak D call: TRBD2 (7 bases). The CDR3 runs to 17 residues. CDR1 is MNHNS and CDR2 is SASEGT in the germline V gene. V shed 1 base and J shed 2 bases, with 15 bases lying between them.

The chain recombines TRBV11-1 with TRBJ2-3; possible D gene TRBD1, 5 bases. The CDR3 has 13 amino acids. Germline V gene data show CDR1 as SGHAT and CDR2 as FQDESV (reference sequence). The V and J ends lost 6 bases and 7 bases respectively, with 14 bases between them. The CDR3 coding sequence is TGTGCCAGCAGTGGGATTCGGACAAATACGCAGTATTTT. It codes for CASSGIRTNTQYF.

The gene calls are TRBV29-1 and TRBJ1-1, with a tentative D call TRBD1 (5 bases). Trimming shortened V by 2 bases and J by 3 bases, and 7 bases separated the two germline ends. Germline lookup yields CDR1 SQVTM and CDR2 ANQGSEA. The CDR3 length is 12 residues. CDR3 loop: CSVERQHTEAFF. In DNA, the CDR3 is TGCAGCGTTGAACGACAGCACACTGAAGCTTTCTTT.

This clonotype was detected a few times. The chain employs TRBV7-9 and TRBJ2-3; 8 bases line up with TRBD1. The V segment lost 8 bases and the J segment 3 bases; nucleotides outside the gene matches: 16. This CDR3 region has 17 residues. Germline CDR1 reads SEHNR; CDR2 reads FQNEAQ (reference sequence). Here the CDR3 reads CASFFETGTGRTDTQYF. In nucleotides, the CDR3 is TGTGCCAGCTTTTTCGAGACAGGGACAGGAAGGACAGATACGCAGTATTTT.

This clonotype has more than one count but fewer than ten. The chain is built from TRBV5-4 and TRBJ2-7, with TRBD1 as a possible D gene (6 bases). Germline lookup yields CDR1 SGHNT and CDR2 YYREEE (reference sequence). Trimming removed 1 base from V and 6 bases from J, with 8 bases in between. This CDR3 region has 12 residues. The CDR3 spells CASSLSGVEQYF. DNA of the CDR3: TGTGCCAGCAGCTTGTCAGGGGTCGAGCAGTACTTC.

The chain couples TRBV12-3 or TRBV12-4 to TRBJ2-7; 7 nucleotides line up with TRBD1. With 3 bases clipped from V and 1 base from J, the junction kept 3 bases outside the gene matches. This CDR3 contains 14 residues. CDR3 sequence (DNA): TGTGCCAGCAGTTTTCGGACAGGTTCCTACGAGCAGTACTTC. This gives the protein CASSFRTGSYEQYF.

The chain links TRBV7-2 to TRBJ1-5, with D hard to call. Looked up from germline, CDR1 is SGHTA and CDR2 is FQGNSA. V dropped 8 bases and J dropped 0 bases, with 11 bases sitting between them. The CDR3 has 14 amino acids. In DNA form, the CDR3 reads TGTGCCAGCGCGGTGGGCCTTAGCAATCAGCCCCAGCATTTT. It translates to CASAVGLSNQPQHF.